These 5 T cell receptor beta chains were all obtained from the same sample, sequenced in a study of tissue T cells after allogeneic stem cell transplantation. The table came from immunoSEQ multiplex PCR; TCRdb's copy has only in-frame clones and leaves some out. The repertoire consists of fewer than 6,500 clones, with nearly 70% occurring once and the leading ten covering around 25%. The sequences come from tissue from the stomach, collected at autopsy. The receptors derive from a woman between 18 and 50 years old with breast cancer.

This clone was seen a handful of times. Written as DNA, the CDR3 is TGTGCCAGCAGCTTAGCCAGGGAGGGGCAGCCCCAGCATTTT. It is translated as CASSLAREGQPQHF. The chain links TRBV7-8 to TRBJ1-5; perhaps TRBD1 as D (5 bases). Germline CDR1 SGHVS, CDR2 FQNEAQ. This CDR3 has 14 residues. V shed 0 bases and J shed 7 bases, with 10 bases lying between them.

This chain joins TRBV11-2 and TRBJ2-7; D is perhaps TRBD1 or TRBD2 (5 bases each). Germline lookup yields CDR1 SGHAT and CDR2 FQNNGV. CDR3 size: 16 residues. V lost 5 bases and J 2 bases, leaving 19 bases between the germline ends. CDR3: CASSPLRGGGTYEQYF. DNA of the CDR3: TGTGCCAGCAGCCCTCTCCGGGGTGGGGGAACCTACGAGCAGTACTTC.

This clone was observed a handful of times. The chain uses TRBV6-2 or TRBV6-3 and TRBJ1-2; 10 positions match TRBD1. The V segment lost 6 bases and the J segment 6 bases; nucleotides outside the gene matches: 19. Germline loops: CDR1 MNHEY, CDR2 SVGEGT. CDR3 size: 18 residues. CDR3 nucleotides: TGTGCCAGCAGCCGAGACCGGGACAGGGGAGGATACTGGGATGGCTACACCTTC. It translates to CASSRDRDRGGYWDGYTF.

The CDR3 DNA reads as TGTGCCAGCAGTCGTATTAATCAGCCCCAGCATTTT. Translated: CASSRINQPQHF. J is TRBJ1-5 and V is TRBV5-5; D uncertain. Trimming removed 5 bases at V and 4 bases at J, with 7 bases between. Germline CDR1 SGHKS, CDR2 YYEKEE (reference sequence). The CDR3 contains 12 residues.

Here the CDR3 DNA reads TGTGCTAGTGCCTTGGACAGGGGCTACGAGCAGTACTTC. Residues: CASALDRGYEQYF. The gene calls are TRBV12-5 and TRBJ2-7, with 9 nucleotides matching TRBD1. CDR1 is LGHNT and CDR2 is FRNRAP in the germline V gene. V trimming: 7 bases; J trimming: 3 bases; junction bases outside the gene matches: 4. The CDR3 spans 13 residues.